Following are 9 T cell receptor beta chains from one sample sequenced in a study of shared clonotypes between healthy human individuals. Profiled with immunoSEQ multiplex PCR; TCRdb holds only in-frame clones, not every one. The sample records about 470,000 clones, 75% to 85% being singletons. Material for sequencing was PBMCs. The receptors stem from a woman aged 40 to 55 in good health. Some clones in this sample may be carry-over from other donors' samples.

This clone appeared a few times. The V and J genes are TRBV7-2 and TRBJ1-2; D not certain. Trimming left V 0 bases short and J 4 bases short, with 6 bases between. The CDR3 covers 13 residues. Germline-derived CDR1 and CDR2 are SGHTA and FQGNSA. In DNA form, the CDR3 reads TGTGCCAGCAGCTTAGCGTCCGGCTATGGCTACACCTTC. Translation gives CASSLASGYGYTF.

The chain links TRBV7-2 to TRBJ1-1, with a tentative D call TRBD1 (6 bases). The V gene lost 5 bases and the J gene lost 2 bases, with 9 bases spanning the gap. CDR3 length: 13 residues. Germline CDR1 reads SGHTA; CDR2 reads FQGNSA. Here the CDR3 DNA reads TGTGCCAGCAGCAAACAGGGAAACACTGAAGCTTTCTTT. Residues: CASSKQGNTEAFF.

The rearrangement joins TRBV6-1 to TRBJ2-7; D is undetermined. Trimming left V 0 bases short and J 1 base short, with 19 bases between. CDR1 is MNHNS, CDR2 SASEGT, per germline. This CDR3 is built from 18 residues. CDR3 sequence: CASSEALPASGISYEQYF. In DNA form, the CDR3 reads TGTGCCAGCAGTGAAGCGCTTCCAGCGTCTGGAATTTCCTACGAGCAGTACTTC.

V is TRBV9 and J is TRBJ2-4, with D possibly TRBD2 on 5 matching bases. From germline, CDR1 is SGDLS and CDR2 YYNGEE. Trimming took 1 base from V and 6 from J, leaving 8 bases between them. This CDR3 comprises 13 residues. The CDR3 reads CASSVNEGNIQYF. The CDR3 DNA is TGTGCCAGCAGCGTAAACGAGGGAAACATTCAGTACTTC.

V usage is TRBV11-2 and J usage is TRBJ1-5; no definite D call. This CDR3 region has 14 residues. Trimming removed 2 bases from V and 1 base from J, with 6 bases in between. In germline, CDR1 is SGHAT, CDR2 FQNNGV. DNA of the CDR3: TGTGCCAGCAGCTTAACGGCCAGCAATCAGCCCCAGCATTTT. Encoded protein: CASSLTASNQPQHF.

The genes are TRBV28 and TRBJ2-7; 7 bases map to TRBD1. The germline gives CDR1 MDHEN, CDR2 SYDVKM. With 5 bases clipped from V and 8 bases from J, the junction kept 9 bases outside the gene matches. The length of the CDR3 is 13 residues. CDR3 sequence reads: CASSDRRTGKQYF. The DNA of the CDR3 is TGTGCCAGCAGTGACCGGCGGACAGGAAAGCAGTACTTC.

The gene calls are TRBV28 and TRBJ2-7; D uncertain. Germline CDR1 is MDHEN and CDR2 is SYDVKM. Trimming took 6 bases from V and 4 from J, leaving 13 bases between them. The CDR3 loop spans 13 amino acids. The CDR3 here is CASSFSPGYEQYF. CDR3 nucleotide sequence: TGTGCCAGCAGCTTTTCACCGGGTTACGAGCAGTACTTC.

V is TRBV10-3 and J is TRBJ1-5; possible D gene TRBD1, 5 bases. The CDR3 loop spans 14 amino acids. Germline CDR1 reads ENHRY; CDR2 reads SYGVKD. Trimming took 6 bases from V and 1 from J, leaving 10 bases between them. In DNA form, the CDR3 reads TGTGCCATCAGGGACACGGAGAGCAATCAGCCCCAGCATTTT. Its protein product is CAIRDTESNQPQHF.

The chain joins TRBV6-1 to TRBJ2-7; TRBD2 aligns across 16 bases. The V gene's germline CDR1 is MNHNS and CDR2 SASEGT. J was trimmed by 7 bases and V by 8 bases; bases with no gene match: 2. The CDR3 consists of 13 residues. Here the CDR3 DNA reads TGTGCCAGCGGGACTAGCGGGAGGGTTGAGCAGTACTTC. Its translation is CASGTSGRVEQYF.